Presented here are 2 T cell receptor beta chains from one specimen sequenced in a study of T cells of healthy individuals. MiXCR, run by TCRdb on the 5' RACE reads, gives a single entry per CDR3 protein. The sample comprises more than 60,000 distinct CDR3 sequences, under 20% of which are singletons, and less than 6% rests with the top ten. These receptors came from a human donor in good health.

The table lists this clonotype with many counts. V usage is TRBV7-2 and J usage is TRBJ2-2; the D is unclear. Trimming left V 4 bases short and J 5 bases short, with 11 bases between. This CDR3 has 14 residues. CDR1 is SGHTA, CDR2 FQGNSA, per germline. CDR3 DNA: TGTGCCAGCAGCTCCCGCGAGGAGACCGGGGAGCTGTTTTTT. It codes for CASSSREETGELFF. Full variable domain (remainder filled in from reference TRBV7-2 and TRBJ2-2): GAGVSQSPSNKVTEKGKDVELRCDPISGHTALYWYRQSLGQGLEFLIYFQGNSAPDKSGLPSDRFSAERTGGSVSTLTIQRTQQEDSAVYLCASSSREETGELFFGEGSRLTVL.

Comments on this clonotype: One junction end disagrees with the germline gene, perhaps due to a read error. V is TRBV4-2 and J is TRBJ2-1, with TRBD2 matching 8 bases. This CDR3 region has 17 residues. CDR1 is LGHNA, CDR2 YNFKEQ, per germline. CDR3 residues: CASSQASVSGSQDEQFF. The CDR3 DNA sequence: TGCGCCAGCAGCCAAGCCTCTGTAAGCGGGAGTCAGGATGAGCAGTTCTTC.